This TCR beta chain was retrieved from a study of T cells after posttransplantation cyclophosphamide (dated by TCRdb to between 2015 and 2016). As for the study more broadly: Using TRB sequencing, the study followed how the T cell repertoire reconstituted after myeloablative bone marrow transplantation in which posttransplantation cyclophosphamide served as GVHD prophylaxis. Samples from 30 to 35 PTCy-treated patients, along with samples from 15 to 20 of their related bone marrow donors, underwent antigen receptor sequencing. Blood from all 35 or so PTCy patients with 1-year posttransplant specimens was subjected to TRB sequencing. In 3 patients, TRB sequencing was also performed on up to 3 more blood samples taken 2 to 5.2 years after transplant, and in 4 patients, pretransplant blood was also TRB-sequenced. Because TRA and TRB clonality correlated tightly in 10 or so samples, later TCR analyses were limited to TRB. Public TRB sequences were compared against a database of over 3,000 sequences linked to responses to pathogens, tumor antigens, self-antigens and alloantigens. What the work shows at the level of the full study, not this receptor alone: Across over 40 patients, TRB clonality was highly associated with recipient CMV seropositivity and CMV reactivation, and diversity in PTCy patients was similar to diversity in CNI/methotrexate controls. Donor-recipient similarity was low at 1-2 months but rose over the first year, and later blood repertoires were often dominated by donor CD8+ memory clones. The TRB repertoires of T cells infiltrating skin or GI tract showed only limited overlap with the TRB repertoires of T cells in blood.

PTCy-treated patients came from a prospective multi-institutional clinical trial. Peripheral blood and bone marrow mononuclear cells were isolated by Ficoll-Hypaque density centrifugation and cryopreserved. Concerning this clone: This receptor's antigen is unknown. Base qualities were left out, and no much larger clone turns up one base away.

Deletion took 1 base off V and 4 bases off J, with a span of 8 bases between the germline ends. CDR1 and CDR2, per the germline V gene (reference sequence), are PRHDT and FYEKMQ. Counted from cysteine to phenylalanine, this CDR3 has 13 amino acids. Only the CDR3 DNA is retained, 39 bases long and in frame from the first base. Genomic DNA was used for TRB sequencing, which was performed with the immunoSEQ assay at survey resolution or with the hsTCRB kit. In the source study's methods: The immunoSEQ software was used for initial read processing, and the LymphoSeq R package was used for repertoire analyses. Clonality was calculated as 1 minus normalized Shannon entropy, and the Gini coefficient was also calculated for each TRB dataset. To infer phenotypes in unsorted samples, TRB sequences from sorted subsets of the recipient or donor were mapped onto the unsorted samples of the same recipient. This immuneACCESS table, as held by TCRdb, lists in-frame sequences with V and J called but not all clones. Of the missing ones, under half trace to an unresolved V gene in checked studies; the others have no known cause. V and J calls and clone size are as listed in that table; D and trimming were resolved from the DNA. For this sample there are 50,000 to 65,000 clones; about 86% appear just once. 2.8% of the sample belongs to the ten largest clones.

Input material: PBMCs. In this chain, TRBV13 is recombined with TRBJ2-7, with the D gene not confidently named. This sequence was found in a man under 40 with a blood cancer, CMV-positive, and with a related stem cell donor. This receptor has the CDR3 CASSLVSSYEQYF. The nucleotide sequence is TGTGCCAGCAGCTTAGTAAGCTCATACGAGCAGTACTTC.